One sample yielded the 32 T cell receptor beta chains listed below, sequenced in a study of human T cells and chemical hapten exposure. Via MiXCR, TCRdb re-called the RACE reads, giving one row per CDR3 protein. The sample records some 170,000 distinct CDR3 sequences, roughly a quarter being singletons. Time point indicated: patch test 3, about 24 weeks after DPC sensitization. Treatment meaning: therapeutic diphenylcyclopropenone sensitization with weekly scalp DPC. The source was whole blood, collected in connection with sensitization to the hapten diphenylcyclopropenone (DPC). The receptors originated from a young woman with alopecia areata. Some clones in this sample may be carry-over from other donors' samples.

The chain uses TRBV12-3 or TRBV12-4 and TRBJ2-2; 7 bases align to TRBD1. The trim removed 4 bases at V and 5 bases at J, leaving 7 bases unmatched. The CDR3 consists of 15 residues. CDR3 in amino acids: CASSSGQLITGELFF. The CDR3 nucleotides are TGTGCCAGCAGTTCGGGACAGCTTATTACCGGGGAGCTGTTTTTT.

The chain couples TRBV12-3 or TRBV12-4 to TRBJ1-2, with D possibly TRBD1 on 5 matching bases. CDR3 size: 14 residues. V was cut by 4 bases and J by 8 bases, with 17 bases left in between. Here the CDR3 DNA reads TGTGCCAGCAGTTCTGATGGGGGTGTCATCGGCTACACCTTC. This gives the protein CASSSDGGVIGYTF.

This sequence joins TRBV20-1 and TRBJ2-7; no reliable D call. In germline, CDR1 is DFQATT, CDR2 SNEGSKA (reference sequence). CDR3 length: 12 amino acids. Trimming left V 5 bases short and J 1 base short, with 9 bases between. As DNA, the CDR3 is TGCAGTGCTCATAATCCTTCCTACGAGCAGTACTTC. Its translation: CSAHNPSYEQYF.

The chain carries TRBV7-9 and TRBJ2-3; D might be TRBD1 (6 bases). Germline V CDR1 and CDR2: SEHNR, FQNEAQ (reference sequence). The V end was cut by 5 bases, the J end by 2 bases, with 14 bases between. The CDR3 consists of 15 residues. In nucleotides, the CDR3 is TGTGCCAGCAGCCTACGAGGGGGTACCACAGATACGCAGTATTTT. It is translated as CASSLRGGTTDTQYF.

A few counts support this clonotype. This chain uses TRBV7-2 with TRBJ1-2; unclear D gene. The length of the CDR3 is 16 residues. CDR1 is SGHTA, CDR2 FQGNSA, per germline. The ends were cut back, 1 base at V and 0 bases at J, with 12 bases in the middle. CDR3 loop: CASSLVPGLANYGYTF. The CDR3 DNA reads as TGTGCCAGCAGCTTAGTTCCGGGCCTGGCTAACTATGGCTACACCTTC.

V is TRBV29-1 and J is TRBJ2-3; 7 nucleotides match TRBD2. The ends lost 7 bases at V and 2 bases at J; junction bases unmatched: 9. The CDR3 spans 14 residues. Germline values: CDR1 SQVTM, CDR2 ANQGSEA. The DNA of the CDR3 is TGCAGCGGCGAGTGGGAGGGTTCCACAGATACGCAGTATTTT. Amino acid sequence: CSGEWEGSTDTQYF.

The genes are TRBV6-6 and TRBJ2-5, with TRBD2 identical over 10 bases. In germline, CDR1 is MNHNY, CDR2 SVGAGI (reference sequence). V lost 4 bases, J lost 3 bases, and 5 bases stayed unmatched. CDR3 length: 15 amino acids. In DNA form, the CDR3 reads TGTGCCAGCAGTTCGGGGACTAGCGAAGAAGAGACCCAGTACTTC. It codes for CASSSGTSEEETQYF.

This CDR3 reads CASSPQDRGRFWSYNSPLHF. For the CDR3, the DNA is TGTGCCAGCTCACCTCAGGACAGGGGGCGATTTTGGTCCTATAATTCACCCCTCCACTTT. The V and J genes are TRBV18 and TRBJ1-6; 11 bases agree with TRBD1. The ends lost 3 bases at V and 1 base at J; junction bases unmatched: 11. From germline, CDR1 is KGHSH and CDR2 LQKENI. The CDR3 has 20 residues. Full variable domain (remainder filled in from reference TRBV18 and TRBJ1-6): NAGVMQNPRHLVRRRGQEARLRCSPMKGHSHVYWYRQLPEEGLKFMVYLQKENIIDESGMPKERFSAEFPKEGPSILRIQQVVRGDSAAYFCASSPQDRGRFWSYNSPLHFGNGTRLTVT.

This clonotype was counted at least ten times. The chain couples TRBV29-1 to TRBJ1-3, with D unclear. V was clipped by 4 bases and J by 2 bases, with 6 bases between them. This CDR3 comprises 12 residues. Germline CDR1 and CDR2: SQVTM and ANQGSEA. The CDR3 DNA sequence: TGCAGCGTTGGGACTCCTGGAAACACCATATATTTT. Protein product: CSVGTPGNTIYF.

This clonotype has only a few counts. This chain connects TRBV11-1 to TRBJ2-5, with D perhaps given as TRBD1 or TRBD2 (5 bases each). CDR1 is SGHAT and CDR2 is FQDESV in the germline V gene (reference sequence). Trimming took off 5 bases at V and 5 bases at J, with 12 bases between the two ends. The CDR3 runs to 13 residues. CDR3 in amino acids: CASSRDVPETQYF. The CDR3 DNA reads as TGTGCCAGCAGCCGGGACGTCCCGGAGACCCAGTACTTC.

This clonotype turned up a few times. This chain joins TRBV7-9 and TRBJ2-5; D not resolved. Per the germline V gene, CDR1 is SEHNR and CDR2 is FQNEAQ (reference sequence). CDR3 length: 14 residues. The V and J ends lost 0 bases and 3 bases respectively, with 8 bases between them. The DNA of the CDR3 is TGTGCCAGCAGCTTAGCGGCCAGAAAAGAGACCCAGTACTTC. Amino acid sequence: CASSLAARKETQYF.

V usage is TRBV5-1 and J usage is TRBJ1-4; 7 bases are a match to TRBD1. Germline CDR1 and CDR2: SGHRS and YFSETQ. This CDR3 spans 15 amino acids. V lost 3 bases and J lost 7; bases outside the gene matches: 9. The CDR3 coding sequence is TGCGCCAGCAGCTGGCAGACAGGGCAAATTGAAAAACTGTTTTTT. Its translation: CASSWQTGQIEKLFF.

The gene calls are TRBV7-2 and TRBJ1-1; D gene ambiguous. This CDR3 has 13 residues. V gave up 2 bases and J gave up 4 bases, with 8 bases separating them. Germline-derived CDR1 and CDR2 are SGHTA and FQGNSA. As DNA, the CDR3 is TGTGCCAGCAGCTTATCCAGGTCCACTGAAGCTTTCTTT. It codes for CASSLSRSTEAFF.

The chain uses TRBV5-1 and TRBJ2-1, with 11 positions matching TRBD1. The trim removed 5 bases at V and 5 bases at J, leaving 6 bases unmatched. Germline-derived CDR1 and CDR2 are SGHRS and YFSETQ. The CDR3 consists of 15 residues. The chain's CDR3 is CASSSRDRGNNEQFF. The CDR3 DNA is TGCGCCAGCAGTTCACGGGACAGGGGGAACAATGAGCAGTTCTTC.

The V and J genes are TRBV10-3 and TRBJ2-2; D perhaps matches TRBD2 (7 bases). Trimming removed 8 bases from V and 1 base from J, with 14 bases in between. The CDR3 sequence is 15 residues long. Per the germline V gene, CDR1 is ENHRY and CDR2 is SYGVKD. The CDR3 spells CAISPGGQNTGELFF. DNA for the CDR3: TGTGCCATCTCTCCGGGGGGACAGAACACCGGGGAGCTGTTTTTT.

This clonotype was picked up a small number of times. V and J are TRBV18 and TRBJ2-3, with D perhaps given as TRBD1 or TRBD2 (5 bases each). The germline gives CDR1 KGHSH, CDR2 LQKENI. The ends were cut back, 3 bases at V and 1 base at J, with 17 bases in the middle. The CDR3 sequence is 17 residues long. The CDR3 here is CASSPNYLGTGTDTQYF. As DNA, the CDR3 is TGTGCCAGCTCACCGAACTATTTGGGGACGGGCACAGATACGCAGTATTTT.

This clonotype was seen only a few times. The rearrangement uses TRBV20-1 and TRBJ1-5; no reliable D call. Germline CDR1 is DFQATT and CDR2 is SNEGSKA (reference sequence). The CDR3 extends over 13 amino acids. V dropped 2 bases and J dropped 2 bases, with 7 bases sitting between them. CDR3 bases: TGCAGTGCTAGACAGAGTGGCAATCAGCCCCAGCATTTT. Translating it yields CSARQSGNQPQHF.

In this sample, this clonotype turned up a few times. The genes are TRBV29-1 and TRBJ2-5, with D maybe TRBD1 (6 bases). This CDR3 spans 14 amino acids. Germline loops: CDR1 SQVTM, CDR2 ANQGSEA. Trimming left V 1 base short and J 4 bases short, with 13 bases between. The CDR3 bases are TGCAGCGTTGAAGGGCAGGGGTTTCGAGAGACCCAGTACTTC. Amino acid sequence: CSVEGQGFRETQYF.

This clonotype appeared a few times. V and J are TRBV13 and TRBJ2-4; 7 positions agree with TRBD2. With V trimmed by 3 bases and J by 5 bases, 7 bases remained unmatched. The CDR3 totals 15 residues. The germline CDR1 and CDR2 sequences are PRHDT and FYEKMQ (reference sequence). The CDR3 reads CASSFREAPQNIQYF. The CDR3, as DNA: TGTGCCAGCAGCTTTCGGGAGGCCCCGCAAAACATTCAGTACTTC. The full variable domain, its missing parts supplied by reference TRBV13 and TRBJ2-4, is AAGVIQSPRHLIKEKRETATLKCYPIPRHDTVYWYQQGPGQDPQFLISFYEKMQSDKGSIPDRFSAQQFSDYHSELNMSSLELGDSALYFCASSFREAPQNIQYFGAGTRLSVL.

This clonotype was counted between two and nine times. The J gene is TRBJ1-2, the V gene TRBV5-1; D gene ambiguous. Germline V lookup: CDR1 SGHRS, CDR2 YFSETQ. With 0 bases removed from V and 3 bases from J, the gap between germline ends came to 15 bases. The CDR3 has 16 residues. CDR3 protein: CASSLAQSGVDYGYTF. In DNA, the CDR3 is TGCGCCAGCAGCTTGGCCCAGTCCGGGGTGGACTATGGCTACACCTTC.

V is TRBV6-2 or TRBV6-3 and J is TRBJ2-1, with 10 bases matching TRBD2. Germline-derived CDR1 and CDR2 are MNHEY and SVGEGT. This CDR3 comprises 14 residues. V dropped 9 bases and J dropped 4; count of bases not matched to a gene: 6. CDR3 sequence: CASGRLAGYNEQFF. CDR3 sequence (DNA): TGTGCCAGTGGGAGACTAGCGGGTTACAATGAGCAGTTCTTC.

This clonotype was observed a few times. V is TRBV6-5 and J is TRBJ1-1; TRBD1 is a possible D gene (5 bases). The germline gives CDR1 MNHEY, CDR2 SVGAGI. V dropped 6 bases and J dropped 0 bases, with 11 bases sitting between them. This CDR3 contains 14 residues. CDR3 sequence: CASSRQGMNTEAFF. DNA of the CDR3: TGTGCCAGCAGCCGCCAGGGAATGAACACTGAAGCTTTCTTT.

V usage is TRBV6-5 and J usage is TRBJ2-6, with D hard to call. The CDR3 length is 15 residues. The V and J ends lost 0 bases and 2 bases respectively, with 5 bases between them. Germline V lookup: CDR1 MNHEY, CDR2 SVGAGI. The DNA of the CDR3 is TGTGCCAGCAGTTACTCCCGGGCTGGGGCCAACGTCCTGACTTTC. It yields the protein CASSYSRAGANVLTF.

This clonotype is a singleton in its sample. The chain combines TRBV14 with TRBJ2-2, with D maybe TRBD2 (5 bases). V lost 4 bases and J 7 bases, leaving 13 bases between the germline ends. Germline V gene sequence: CDR1 SGHDN, CDR2 FVKESK. The CDR3 loop spans 14 amino acids. The CDR3 nucleotides are TGTGCCAGCAGCCCTATTCGGGGAATCGGGGAGCTGTTTTTT. Its translation: CASSPIRGIGELFF.

Only a few counts were recorded for this clonotype. The gene calls are TRBV12-3 or TRBV12-4 and TRBJ1-1; tentatively, D is TRBD1 (6 bases). Trimming cost V 0 bases and J 3 bases, with 11 bases left between them. CDR3 length equals 15 residues. The CDR3 region is CASSLARGPYTEAFF. The CDR3 nucleotides are TGTGCCAGCAGTTTAGCGCGGGGGCCGTACACTGAAGCTTTCTTT.

The gene calls are TRBV7-9 and TRBJ1-2; D call uncertain. The CDR3 has 12 amino acids. CDR1 and CDR2 from the germline V gene are SEHNR and FQNEAQ (reference sequence). V shed 4 bases and J shed 8 bases, with 11 bases lying between them. The CDR3: CASSSRPAGYTF. CDR3 DNA: TGTGCCAGCAGCTCCCGTCCGGCGGGCTACACCTTC.

This clonotype was observed a handful of times. CDR3 sequence reads: CASSIAGGPKNIQYF. In DNA, the CDR3 is TGTGCCAGCAGTATAGCGGGGGGGCCGAAAAACATTCAGTACTTC. This chain uses TRBV9 with TRBJ2-4, with TRBD2 matching 11 bases. CDR1 SGDLS and CDR2 YYNGEE come from the germline V gene. The CDR3 totals 15 residues. Trimming took 5 bases from V and 4 from J; bases not matched to a gene: 5. The full variable domain, its missing parts supplied by reference TRBV9 and TRBJ2-4, is DSGVTQTPKHLITATGQRVTLRCSPRSGDLSVYWYQQSLDQGLQFLIQYYNGEERAKGNILERFSAQQFPDLHSELNLSSLELGDSALYFCASSIAGGPKNIQYFGAGTRLSVL.

The rearrangement links TRBV5-1 to TRBJ2-4, with D hard to call. CDR3 length: 14 residues. V gave up 0 bases and J gave up 0 bases, with 4 bases separating them. The germline CDR1 and CDR2 sequences are SGHRS and YFSETQ. The CDR3 DNA follows: TGCGCCAGCAGCTTGGAGCTAGCCAAAAACATTCAGTACTTC. It is translated as CASSLELAKNIQYF.

This clonotype was counted a few times. The V and J genes are TRBV4-2 and TRBJ1-6; D gene ambiguous. Trimming pared 3 bases from V and 10 bases from J, leaving 13 bases between. The CDR3 has 14 residues. CDR1 is LGHNA, CDR2 YNFKEQ, per germline. DNA for the CDR3: TGTGCCAGCAGCCACGATCCGGGGAGGTCACCCCTCCACTTT. This translates into CASSHDPGRSPLHF.

V gene TRBV27 combines with J gene TRBJ2-6, with D tentatively TRBD2 (5 bases). Trimming took 1 base from V and 0 from J, leaving 10 bases between them. The CDR3 is made up of 17 amino acids. Germline CDR1 and CDR2: MNHEY and SMNVEV (reference sequence). In DNA form, the CDR3 reads TGTGCCAGCAGTTTATACTTTGCGGGCTCTGGGGCCAACGTCCTGACTTTC. As protein: CASSLYFAGSGANVLTF.

Only a few counts were recorded for this clonotype. The rearrangement links TRBV6-2 or TRBV6-3 to TRBJ2-2; 14 positions match TRBD2. Germline CDR1 is MNHEY and CDR2 is SVGEGT. The CDR3 is 20 amino acids. V dropped 2 bases and J dropped 5; count of bases not matched to a gene: 13. CDR3 sequence: CASSYEKTSGRAHRTGELFF. The CDR3 DNA sequence: TGTGCCAGCAGTTACGAAAAGACTAGCGGGAGGGCCCACCGAACCGGGGAGCTGTTTTTT.

This clonotype was recorded a few times. The chain joins TRBV6-5 to TRBJ2-3, with 8 bases identical to TRBD1. The V gene end was trimmed by 6 bases and the J gene end by 6 bases; junction bases not matched to a gene: 8. CDR3 length: 14 amino acids. CDR1 and CDR2 (germline): MNHEY, SVGAGI. CDR3 nucleotides: TGTGCCAGCAGGAAGGACAGGGCATCGGATACGCAGTATTTT. The encoded protein is CASRKDRASDTQYF.